The 30 T cell receptor beta chains below all came from one sample that was sequenced in a study of shared clonotypes between healthy human individuals. Using immunoSEQ multiplex PCR, the repertoire was profiled, and TCRdb retains in-frame clones only, with some absent. The sample has approximately 110,000 clones; just over 65% are singletons. What was sequenced was memory CD8+ T cells sorted from blood. The sample's subset: CD45RO+ cells pooled with CCR7-negative TemRA cells. The source of these receptors is a woman in her twenties or thirties in good health.

The J gene is TRBJ1-1, the V gene TRBV5-1, with no clear D. The length of the CDR3 is 14 residues. Germline CDR1 is SGHRS and CDR2 is YFSETQ. The ends were cut back, 3 bases at V and 0 bases at J, with 9 bases in the middle. The CDR3 sequence: CASSSPFMNTEAFF. In DNA form, the CDR3 reads TGCGCCAGCAGCTCCCCCTTTATGAACACTGAAGCTTTCTTT.

The chain is built from TRBV7-9 and TRBJ1-4; 10 bases are shared with TRBD1. Per the germline V gene, CDR1 is SEHNR and CDR2 is FQNEAQ (reference sequence). J lost 7 bases, V lost 5 bases, and 4 bases had no gene match. The CDR3 spans 14 residues. The CDR3 nucleotides read TGTGCCAGCAGCGCGACAGGGGGCATTGAAAAACTGTTTTTT. Encoded protein: CASSATGGIEKLFF.

The chain combines TRBV2 with TRBJ2-3; maybe TRBD1 (5 bases). This CDR3 comprises 14 residues. CDR1 is SNHLY and CDR2 is FYNNEI in the germline V gene. V was trimmed by 7 bases and J by 2 bases, leaving 13 bases between them. The CDR3 is CASIQGPSTDTQYF. The DNA for the CDR3 is TGTGCCAGCATTCAGGGCCCTTCCACAGATACGCAGTATTTT.

The rearrangement joins TRBV6-1 to TRBJ2-6; D is unresolved. The CDR3 length is 14 residues. CDR1 is MNHNS and CDR2 is SASEGT in the germline V gene. Trimming removed 5 bases at V and 4 bases at J, with 9 bases between. The CDR3 DNA follows: TGTGCCAGCAGTAAAACAAGAGGGGCCAACGTCCTGACTTTC. Encoded protein: CASSKTRGANVLTF.

About this clone: The junction departs from the called germline gene at one end, perhaps through a read error. The rearrangement joins TRBV2 to TRBJ2-7, with D unclear. Germline V gene data show CDR1 as SNHLY and CDR2 as FYNNEI. The CDR3 totals 12 residues. CDR3 in amino acids: CASSGSSDEQYF. The CDR3 nucleotides are TGTGCCAGCAGTGGTAGCTCCGACGAGCAGTACTTC.

This clone is a singleton in its sample. The genes are TRBV19 and TRBJ2-2; 7 bases fit TRBD2. The trim removed 5 bases at V and 8 bases at J, leaving 14 bases unmatched. The CDR3 consists of 16 residues. Looked up from germline, CDR1 is LNHDA and CDR2 is SQIVND (reference sequence). The CDR3 nucleotides read TGTGCCAGTAGTTCAGTGGGTAGCGGGCTGGCGGGGGAGCTGTTTTTT. It codes for CASSSVGSGLAGELFF.

The rearrangement uses TRBV11-2 and TRBJ2-1; D call uncertain. Germline V gene sequence: CDR1 SGHAT, CDR2 FQNNGV. The ends were cut back, 3 bases at V and 4 bases at J, with 10 bases in the middle. The length of the CDR3 is 14 residues. The DNA for the CDR3 is TGTGCCAGCAGCTTCTCGGGCCAGTACAATGAGCAGTTCTTC. Protein: CASSFSGQYNEQFF. Supplemented by reference TRBV11-2 and TRBJ2-1, the full variable domain reads EAGVAQSPRYKIIEKRQSVAFWCNPISGHATLYWYQQILGQGPKLLIQFQNNGVVDDSQLPKDRFSAERLKGVDSTLKIQPAKLEDSAVYLCASSFSGQYNEQFFGPGTRLTVL.

This chain links TRBV27 with TRBJ2-4; possible D gene TRBD2, 5 bases. This CDR3 has 14 residues. From germline, CDR1 is MNHEY and CDR2 SMNVEV (reference sequence). V lost 2 bases, J lost 10 bases, and 15 bases lay in between. CDR3 in amino acids: CASSLVGRARIQYF. As DNA, the CDR3 is TGTGCCAGCAGTTTAGTGGGGAGAGCGCGGATTCAGTACTTC.

This clone was observed a few times. The chain has TRBV4-2 and TRBJ2-7; TRBD1 matches 9 bases. The V gene's germline CDR1 is LGHNA and CDR2 YNFKEQ. The CDR3 extends over 12 amino acids. V gave up 6 bases and J gave up 7 bases; unmatched junction bases: 4. Here the CDR3 reads CASRATGGEQYF. CDR3 nucleotide sequence: TGTGCCAGCAGAGCGACAGGGGGAGAGCAGTACTTC.

The CDR3 reads CASTTWTGFSEKLFF. CDR3 coding DNA: TGTGCCAGCACGACCTGGACAGGGTTTAGTGAAAAACTGTTTTTT. The J gene is TRBJ1-4, the V gene TRBV7-9, with 8 bases aligning to TRBD1. CDR3 length: 15 amino acids. J lost 7 bases, V lost 7 bases, and 11 bases had no gene match. CDR1 is SEHNR, CDR2 FQNEAQ, per germline (reference sequence).

The genes are TRBV13 and TRBJ2-3, with D possibly called TRBD1 or TRBD2 (5 bases each). CDR1 is PRHDT and CDR2 is FYEKMQ in the germline V gene (reference sequence). V lost 1 base to trimming and J lost 1 base, with 9 bases between them. The CDR3 length is 15 residues. The CDR3 loop reads CASSLVPGRTDTQYF. CDR3 nucleotides: TGTGCCAGCAGCTTAGTTCCGGGACGCACAGATACGCAGTATTTT.

V gene TRBV29-1 combines with J gene TRBJ2-5; a possible D gene is TRBD2 (5 bases). V shed 6 bases and J shed 5 bases, with 16 bases lying between them. Germline lookup yields CDR1 SQVTM and CDR2 ANQGSEA. The CDR3 runs 13 residues. The CDR3: CSVEKGPGETQYF. For the CDR3, the DNA is TGCAGCGTGGAAAAGGGTCCGGGGGAGACCCAGTACTTC.

The chain carries TRBV9 and TRBJ2-2; D may be TRBD1 (5 bases). V was trimmed by 0 bases and J by 4 bases, leaving 10 bases between them. Germline assignment: CDR1 SGDLS and CDR2 YYNGEE. The CDR3 has 15 residues. CDR3 DNA sequence: TGTGCCAGCAGCGTAGATACAGGTGGCACCGGGGAGCTGTTTTTT. This translates into CASSVDTGGTGELFF.

This clone appeared a single time. V and J are TRBV18 and TRBJ1-2; D is possibly TRBD1 (6 bases). V was cut by 3 bases and J by 5 bases, with 19 bases left in between. The CDR3 runs 16 residues. Per the germline V gene, CDR1 is KGHSH and CDR2 is LQKENI. The chain's CDR3 is CASSPPGGQGVYGYTF. The DNA of the CDR3 is TGTGCCAGCTCACCTCCGGGGGGCCAGGGTGTTTATGGCTACACCTTC.

The chain recombines TRBV19 with TRBJ1-5; D not resolved. CDR3 length: 12 amino acids. Trimming removed 3 bases at V and 7 bases at J, with 7 bases between. The germline V gene has CDR1 LNHDA and CDR2 SQIVND (reference sequence). CDR3 protein: CASSIFQQPQHF. The CDR3 DNA follows: TGTGCCAGTAGTATCTTCCAGCAGCCCCAGCATTTT.

CDR3 region: CASSLNRGPTNEKLFF. DNA of the CDR3: TGTGCCAGCAGCCTAAACAGGGGGCCTACTAATGAAAAACTGTTTTTT. The gene calls are TRBV11-2 and TRBJ1-4; TRBD1 matches at 9 bases. The CDR3 totals 16 residues. With 5 bases clipped from V and 2 bases from J, the junction kept 6 bases outside the gene matches. Per the germline V gene, CDR1 is SGHAT and CDR2 is FQNNGV. The full variable domain, completed using reference TRBV11-2 and TRBJ1-4, is EAGVAQSPRYKIIEKRQSVAFWCNPISGHATLYWYQQILGQGPKLLIQFQNNGVVDDSQLPKDRFSAERLKGVDSTLKIQPAKLEDSAVYLCASSLNRGPTNEKLFFGSGTQLSVL.

The chain has TRBV7-9 and TRBJ2-7, with 7 bases aligning to TRBD1. CDR3 length equals 15 residues. Germline V gene sequence: CDR1 SEHNR, CDR2 FQNEAQ (reference sequence). The V and J ends lost 7 bases and 3 bases, in that order; junction bases with no gene match: 12. Written as DNA, the CDR3 is TGTGCCAGCACCTCCGGGACAGAGAACCACTACGAGCAGTACTTC. As protein: CASTSGTENHYEQYF.

The chain is built from TRBV7-8 and TRBJ2-3; 9 nucleotides line up with TRBD2. Germline CDR1 and CDR2: SGHVS and FQNEAQ. This CDR3 comprises 16 residues. The J segment lost 4 bases and the V segment lost 5 bases, leaving 10 bases of the junction unmatched. CDR3 in amino acids: CASSPRTLAGADTQYF. The CDR3 DNA reads TGTGCCAGCAGCCCGCGTACTTTAGCGGGAGCAGATACGCAGTATTTT.

The chain employs TRBV5-1 and TRBJ2-7; D is unclear. From germline, CDR1 is SGHRS and CDR2 YFSETQ. The germline V and J ends were trimmed by 0 bases and 7 bases, with 14 bases remaining between them. CDR3 size: 14 residues. Written as DNA, the CDR3 is TGCGCCAGCAGCTTGGCGGTTCTCGATCGAGAGCAGTACTTC. Its translation: CASSLAVLDREQYF.

By its share, this clone is medium-sized (0.01 to 0.1%). The rearrangement links TRBV7-9 to TRBJ2-5, with a weak D call TRBD2 (6 bases). This CDR3 has 12 amino acids. V lost 5 bases and J 9 bases, leaving 13 bases between the germline ends. Germline loops: CDR1 SEHNR, CDR2 FQNEAQ (reference sequence). The CDR3: CASSTPGEAQYF. CDR3 DNA: TGTGCCAGCAGCACCCCGGGGGAGGCCCAGTACTTC.

J is TRBJ1-5 and V is TRBV11-2; D remains ambiguous. The CDR3 is 15 residues long. CDR1 and CDR2 from the germline V gene are SGHAT and FQNNGV. Trimming stripped 1 base from V and 4 bases from J, with 11 bases between. DNA of the CDR3: TGTGCCAGCAGCTTAGCGGGTCATCTGAATCAGCCCCAGCATTTT. This codes for CASSLAGHLNQPQHF. The full variable domain, in which reference TRBV11-2 and TRBJ1-5 provide the parts outside the CDR3, is EAGVAQSPRYKIIEKRQSVAFWCNPISGHATLYWYQQILGQGPKLLIQFQNNGVVDDSQLPKDRFSAERLKGVDSTLKIQPAKLEDSAVYLCASSLAGHLNQPQHFGDGTRLSIL.

The V call is TRBV29-1, the J call TRBJ2-1; 10 positions agree with TRBD2. The CDR3 covers 15 residues. J was trimmed by 8 bases and V by 1 base; bases with no gene match: 8. CDR1 and CDR2 (germline): SQVTM, ANQGSEA. The CDR3 is CSVEGSTLAGDEQFF. As DNA, the CDR3 is TGCAGCGTTGAAGGAAGCACGCTAGCGGGGGATGAGCAGTTCTTC.

The chain employs TRBV4-2 and TRBJ2-5, with D perhaps matching TRBD1 or TRBD2 (5 bases each). The DNA matches TRBJ2-7 better at its end, which makes the J call doubtful. Germline lookup yields CDR1 LGHNA and CDR2 YNFKEQ. This CDR3 comprises 16 residues. The CDR3 here is CASSQDGAGLSYEQYF. The CDR3 DNA is TGTGCCAGCAGCCAAGATGGGGCGGGCCTCTCCTACGAGCAGTACTTC.

CDR3 in DNA: TGTGCCAGCAGCTGGGGACTAGCGGGAGGACACACAGATACGCAGTATTTT. Protein sequence: CASSWGLAGGHTDTQYF. The rearrangement uses TRBV13 and TRBJ2-3; 15 positions agree with TRBD2. The J segment lost 2 bases and the V segment lost 4 bases, leaving 4 bases of the junction unmatched. Germline loops: CDR1 PRHDT, CDR2 FYEKMQ (reference sequence). The CDR3 consists of 17 residues.

V is TRBV5-1 and J is TRBJ2-1; D gene unclear. CDR1 is SGHRS, CDR2 YFSETQ, per germline. This CDR3 region has 15 residues. Trimming took 4 bases from V and 3 from J, leaving 14 bases between them. CDR3 amino acids: CASSPASAGYNEQFF. DNA of the CDR3: TGCGCCAGCAGCCCTGCTTCCGCAGGCTACAATGAGCAGTTCTTC.

V usage is TRBV25-1 and J usage is TRBJ2-7; 7 nucleotides line up with TRBD2. This CDR3 has 13 amino acids. The V gene's germline CDR1 is MGHDK and CDR2 SYGVNS. V lost 1 base and J lost 4; bases outside the gene matches: 1. In nucleotides, the CDR3 is TGTGCCAGCAGTGAATCCGGGGGGTACGAGCAGTACTTC. Translating it yields CASSESGGYEQYF.

This clone is a singleton in its sample. This same CDR3 is encoded by further DNA sequences in the sample. The V and J genes are TRBV30 and TRBJ2-1; D may match TRBD1 or TRBD2 (5 bases each). Germline V lookup: CDR1 GTSNPN, CDR2 SVGIG (reference sequence). The CDR3 spans 12 residues. Trimming left V 0 bases short and J 9 bases short, with 9 bases between. Written as DNA, the CDR3 is TGTGCCTGGAGTGTGTCTGGGGGTGAGCAGTTCTTC. Protein: CAWSVSGGEQFF.

The chain is built from TRBV6-1 and TRBJ2-6; 11 bases are a match to TRBD2. Germline V lookup: CDR1 MNHNS, CDR2 SASEGT. J was trimmed by 0 bases and V by 3 bases; bases with no gene match: 10. The CDR3 has 20 residues. Here the CDR3 reads CASSDLPRLAGFSGANVLTF. In nucleotides, the CDR3 is TGTGCCAGCAGTGACCTACCCAGACTAGCGGGGTTCTCTGGGGCCAACGTCCTGACTTTC.

V gene TRBV5-1 combines with J gene TRBJ1-3; D remains ambiguous. The CDR3 covers 16 residues. Trimming stripped 0 bases from V and 2 bases from J, with 12 bases between. Germline V gene sequence: CDR1 SGHRS, CDR2 YFSETQ. The CDR3 region has the DNA TGCGCCAGCAGCTTGGGACGCCACAGAACTGGAAACACCATATATTTT. Residues: CASSLGRHRTGNTIYF.

V and J are TRBV6-4 and TRBJ2-3, with D hard to call. Germline V gene data show CDR1 as MRHNA and CDR2 as SNTAGT. This CDR3 contains 13 residues. The V gene lost 6 bases and the J gene lost 2 bases, with 9 bases spanning the gap. The chain's CDR3 is CASSPGDTDTQYF. CDR3 DNA: TGTGCCAGCAGCCCTGGGGACACAGATACGCAGTATTTT.